Detailed here is one T cell receptor beta chain. The sample belongs to a study of blood T cell repertoires in COVID-19. Study-level information: Samples taken during acute and convalescent COVID-19 were collected in the United States, Italy and Spain.

In the study's own analysis: Amplification with reference gene primers provided the estimates of nucleated cell counts. TCRdb keeps only in-frame clones here, not all; method: immunoSEQ multiplex PCR. V and J calls and clone size come straight from that table; D and trimming were deduced from the DNA. The sample lists around 280,000 clones; nearly 90% were seen once. Enrollees, roughly 18 to 90 years old, lived in about two dozen US areas. Participant-reported clinical history was the basis for cohort assignment. The trim removed 5 bases at V and 0 bases at J, leaving 5 bases unmatched. Germline CDR1 reads SGHTA; CDR2 reads FQGTGA. The CDR3 consists of 15 residues.

The chain uses TRBV7-3 and TRBJ2-7, with TRBD1 matching over 9 bases. The TCR comes from a woman under 30 with acute COVID-19. The sample taken for sequencing was PBMCs or T cells enriched from blood (not recorded which). Written as DNA, the CDR3 is TGTGCCAGCAGCCCAGGACAGGGGCCCTCCTACGAGCAGTACTTC. Translation: CASSPGQGPSYEQYF.